These 19 T cell receptor beta chains originate from one sample sequenced in a study of multiple sclerosis patients with progressive multifocal leukoencephalopathy (dated by TCRdb to 2018 to 2020). The sample's time point label, decoded: before natalizumab initiation. Libraries were made using the immunoSEQ multiplex PCR assay. Sourced from immuneACCESS, this table was stored by TCRdb with only in-frame sequences that have V and J called. A share of the clones is absent; for the studies checked, an unresolved V gene accounts for under half, and the remainder has no known explanation. This sample has more than 30,000 clones in its table, and around 92% of those were observed once. Of the sample, less than 2% is held by the ten largest clones. Material for sequencing was PBMCs. The receptors shown here come from a man under 40 with multiple sclerosis.

The chain uses TRBV5-4 and TRBJ2-7; TRBD1 agrees at 7 bases. Germline V gene lookup returns CDR1 SGHNT and CDR2 YYREEE (reference sequence). The V and J ends lost 5 bases and 0 bases, in that order; junction bases with no gene match: 5. The CDR3 covers 14 residues. The CDR3, as DNA: TGTGCCAGCAGATCCCGGGACAGCTCCTACGAGCAGTACTTC. It translates to CASRSRDSSYEQYF.

The rearrangement uses TRBV18 and TRBJ2-5; unclear D gene. The CDR3 is made up of 11 amino acids. Trimming stripped 2 bases from V and 3 bases from J, with 1 base between. The germline gives CDR1 KGHSH, CDR2 LQKENI. CDR3 residues: CASSPKETQYF. The CDR3 DNA reads TGTGCCAGCTCACCAAAAGAGACCCAGTACTTC.

The chain joins TRBV28 to TRBJ1-2; D might be TRBD1 (6 bases). The CDR3 sequence is 15 residues long. Germline loops: CDR1 MDHEN, CDR2 SYDVKM. Trimming shortened V by 6 bases and J by 4 bases, and 18 bases separated the two germline ends. CDR3 in DNA: TGTGCCAGCAGCCCACAGGGTTTGGACCTCTATGGCTACACCTTC. Translated: CASSPQGLDLYGYTF.

This clone was seen once. V gene TRBV4-3 combines with J gene TRBJ2-1; weak D call: TRBD1 (6 bases). V lost 1 base, J lost 7 bases, and 20 bases lay in between. This CDR3 is 17 amino acids long. The V gene's germline CDR1 is LGHNA and CDR2 YSLEER. CDR3 protein: CASSQVLGDPQGNEQFF. Written as DNA, the CDR3 is TGCGCCAGCAGCCAAGTTCTCGGGGACCCCCAGGGGAATGAGCAGTTCTTC.

The gene calls are TRBV2 and TRBJ2-1; D is possibly TRBD2 (6 bases). The CDR3 totals 12 residues. Germline V gene lookup returns CDR1 SNHLY and CDR2 FYNNEI. V was pared by 6 bases and J by 9 bases, with 12 bases between. For the CDR3, the DNA is TGTGCCAGCAGGAGTACTAGCTTTGAGCAGTTCTTC. This translates into CASRSTSFEQFF.

In DNA form, the CDR3 reads TGCGCCAGCAGCCAAGCACTAGCGGGAGAGACCCAGTACTTC. It is translated as CASSQALAGETQYF. The chain has TRBV4-3 and TRBJ2-5, with TRBD2 matching over 9 bases. The CDR3 extends over 14 amino acids. The germline V gene encodes CDR1 LGHNA and CDR2 YSLEER. V lost 1 base to trimming and J lost 4 bases; unmatched junction nucleotides: 1.

The rearrangement uses TRBV9 and TRBJ2-3; 8 bases line up with TRBD2. The length of the CDR3 is 18 residues. The germline V gene encodes CDR1 SGDLS and CDR2 YYNGEE. Trimming removed 0 bases from V and 0 bases from J; junction bases left unmatched: 9. CDR3 region: CASSVAVGGTRSTDTQYF. For the CDR3, the DNA is TGTGCCAGCAGCGTAGCCGTAGGGGGGACTAGGAGCACAGATACGCAGTATTTT. Full variable domain (remainder filled in from reference TRBV9 and TRBJ2-3): DSGVTQTPKHLITATGQRVTLRCSPRSGDLSVYWYQQSLDQGLQFLIQYYNGEERAKGNILERFSAQQFPDLHSELNLSSLELGDSALYFCASSVAVGGTRSTDTQYFGPGTRLTVL.

V is TRBV7-2 and J is TRBJ1-5; 9 positions agree with TRBD1. Unmatched junction bases numbered 6, after V lost 6 bases and J lost 6 bases. This CDR3 is 14 amino acids long. CDR1 and CDR2 from the germline V gene are SGHTA and FQGNSA. CDR3 amino acids: CASRNTGGGQPQHF. The CDR3 DNA reads TGTGCCAGCAGAAACACAGGGGGCGGTCAGCCCCAGCATTTT. The entire variable domain, with the rest obtained from reference TRBV7-2 and TRBJ1-5, is as follows: GAGVSQSPSNKVTEKGKDVELRCDPISGHTALYWYRQSLGQGLEFLIYFQGNSAPDKSGLPSDRFSAERTGGSVSTLTIQRTQQEDSAVYLCASRNTGGGQPQHFGDGTRLSIL.

The table lists this clone with a few counts. The chain employs TRBV19 and TRBJ2-7; 8 nucleotides line up with TRBD1. Unmatched junction bases numbered 2, after V lost 4 bases and J lost 3 bases. In germline, CDR1 is LNHDA, CDR2 SQIVND (reference sequence). The CDR3 spans 13 residues. The CDR3 loop reads CASSSTGGYEQYF. Here the CDR3 DNA reads TGTGCCAGTAGTAGTACAGGGGGCTACGAGCAGTACTTC.

This chain joins TRBV12-2 and TRBJ2-3; the table's D call, TRBD2, has no DNA check behind it. TRBV12-2 is a known pseudogene. The CDR3 is made up of 19 amino acids. DNA of the CDR3: TGTGCAAGTCGCTTAGGAGTTAGCGGGAGGGGTAAATCCACAGATACGCAGTATTTT. It encodes CASRLGVSGRGKSTDTQYF.

The rearrangement joins TRBV7-9 to TRBJ2-3; 9 nucleotides match TRBD2. CDR3 length: 15 amino acids. Trimming removed 2 bases from V and 3 bases from J; junction bases left unmatched: 3. The V gene's germline CDR1 is SEHNR and CDR2 FQNEAQ (reference sequence). The CDR3 nucleotides read TGTGCCAGCAGCTTATTGCGGGAGGGGACAGATACGCAGTATTTT. This gives the protein CASSLLREGTDTQYF.

This clone is a singleton in its sample. J is TRBJ2-3 and V is TRBV4-3; no clear D gene. Trimming cost V 1 base and J 6 bases, with 11 bases left between them. The CDR3 has 14 amino acids. Germline V CDR1 and CDR2: LGHNA, YSLEER. CDR3 sequence (DNA): TGCGCCAGCAGCCAAGGGGCCGCTCTGGATACGCAGTATTTT. It codes for CASSQGAALDTQYF.

The genes are TRBV5-4 and TRBJ2-1; no clear D. This CDR3 region has 15 residues. The germline CDR1 and CDR2 sequences are SGHNT and YYREEE (reference sequence). Trimming pared 4 bases from V and 0 bases from J, leaving 11 bases between. The CDR3 region has the DNA TGTGCCAGCAGCCCGCTTGCTAGCTCCTACAATGAGCAGTTCTTC. Encoded protein: CASSPLASSYNEQFF.

This clone was seen only once. The chain carries TRBV19 and TRBJ1-1, with TRBD1 identical over 10 bases. With V trimmed by 5 bases and J by 5 bases, 11 bases remained unmatched. The CDR3 extends over 16 amino acids. CDR1 is LNHDA and CDR2 is SQIVND in the germline V gene (reference sequence). The CDR3 DNA reads as TGTGCCAGTAGTGGAAAAAGGGACAGGGGAAGGACTGAAGCTTTCTTT. Translating it yields CASSGKRDRGRTEAFF. Full variable domain (outside the CDR3, taken from reference TRBV19 and TRBJ1-1): DGGITQSPKYLFRKEGQNVTLSCEQNLNHDAMYWYRQDPGQGLRLIYYSQIVNDFQKGDIAEGYSVSREKKESFPLTVTSAQKNPTAFYLCASSGKRDRGRTEAFFGQGTRLTVV.

This chain links TRBV5-1 with TRBJ2-4; D may be TRBD2 (5 bases). Germline values: CDR1 SGHRS, CDR2 YFSETQ. The CDR3 extends over 14 amino acids. V was cut by 0 bases and J by 6 bases, with 10 bases left in between. The CDR3 spells CASSLGGSPNIQYF. The CDR3 nucleotides are TGCGCCAGCAGCTTGGGTGGGAGTCCAAACATTCAGTACTTC. Full variable domain (rest looked up from reference TRBV5-1 and TRBJ2-4): KAGVTQTPRYLIKTRGQQVTLSCSPISGHRSVSWYQQTPGQGLQFLFEYFSETQRNKGNFPGRFSGRQFSNSRSEMNVSTLELGDSALYLCASSLGGSPNIQYFGAGTRLSVL.

The chain uses TRBV7-6 and TRBJ2-2; 8 nucleotides align to TRBD2. J lost 3 bases, V lost 5 bases, and 8 bases had no gene match. Germline V gene sequence: CDR1 SGHVS, CDR2 FNYEAQ. The CDR3 loop spans 16 amino acids. The CDR3 loop is CASSQGTRGYTGELFF. Written as DNA, the CDR3 is TGTGCCAGCAGCCAGGGGACTAGGGGTTACACCGGGGAGCTGTTTTTT.

The J gene is TRBJ2-4, the V gene TRBV5-1, with 13 bases matching TRBD2. The J segment lost 3 bases and the V segment lost 4 bases, leaving 7 bases of the junction unmatched. From germline, CDR1 is SGHRS and CDR2 YFSETQ. The CDR3 has 17 residues. In nucleotides, the CDR3 is TGCGCCAGCAGCACGGGACTAGCGGGAAGGGGCAAAAACATTCAGTACTTC. Its protein is CASSTGLAGRGKNIQYF.

The chain has TRBV4-3 and TRBJ2-2; D remains unclear. The germline gives CDR1 LGHNA, CDR2 YSLEER. The V and J ends lost 1 base and 4 bases respectively, with 10 bases between them. The CDR3 is 15 residues long. CDR3 DNA sequence: TGCGCCAGCAGCCAAGGGCTTATTGGCACCGGGGAGCTGTTTTTT. Translating it yields CASSQGLIGTGELFF.

This chain connects TRBV29-1 to TRBJ1-2; 7 bases align to TRBD1. This CDR3 has 15 residues. After removal of 1 base from V and 0 bases from J, the junction contained 5 bases not matched to a gene. The germline CDR1 and CDR2 sequences are SQVTM and ANQGSEA. Here the CDR3 reads CSVEANRGTNYGYTF. The CDR3 nucleotides read TGCAGCGTTGAAGCGAACAGGGGTACTAACTATGGCTACACCTTC.